These T cell receptor beta chains were read from a single sample in a study of shared clonotypes between healthy human individuals. Using immunoSEQ multiplex PCR, the repertoire was profiled, and TCRdb retains in-frame clones only, with some absent. The sample has fewer than 1 million clones, about 96% seen once. Source material: naive CD8+ T cells sorted from blood. These receptors were obtained from a young man in good health. Both conserved end residues are part of each CDR3. A D gene is named only where the DNA matches it firmly. A row's size may be missing; if present it is once, few, many or a size class.

-,TRBJ2-7,TRBV4-2,TRBD2,TGTGCCAGCAGCCAAGAAAAGGGACTAGCGGGAGGATATACCTACGAGCAGTACTTC,CASSQEKGLAGGYTYEQYF
-,TRBJ2-7,TRBV6-6,TRBD2,TGTGCCAGCAGTTACGATATTAGCGGGAGGAGCAACGAGCAGTACTTC,CASSYDISGRSNEQYF
once,TRBJ2-5,TRBV28,-,TGTGCCAGCAGTCAACTCGTTCGGGGGAAGGAGACCCAGTACTTC,CASSQLVRGKETQYF
-,TRBJ2-1,TRBV7-8,-,TGTGCCAGCAGCTTAGACTCCCATCCAGGGCGAGTTCTCAATGAGCAGTTCTTC,CASSLDSHPGRVLNEQFF
-,TRBJ2-7,TRBV4-1,TRBD2,TGCGCCAGCAGCCACGGGACTAGCGGCCCCTACGAGCAGTACTTC,CASSHGTSGPYEQYF
few,TRBJ2-1,TRBV11-3,-,TGTGCCAGCAGCTTCGCCGAAGATGAGCAGTTCTTC,CASSFAEDEQFF
-,TRBJ2-1,TRBV27,-,TGTGCCAGCAGTGGCCTGGCGGGAAGCTCCTACAATGAGCAGTTCTTC,CASSGLAGSSYNEQFF
-,TRBJ2-1,TRBV2,-,TGTGGTGGGCGTCGTTCCTACAATGAGCAGTTCTTC,CGGRRSYNEQFF
-,TRBJ2-1,TRBV11-2,-,TGTGCCAGCAGCTTATCTCCCCGCTACAATGAGCAGTTCTTC,CASSLSPRYNEQFF
-,TRBJ1-1,TRBV5-6,-,TGTGCCAGCAGTTTTACAGGTGACACTGAAGCTTTCTTT,CASSFTGDTEAFF
-,TRBJ1-2,TRBV13,TRBD1,TGTGCCAGCAGCTTGGGGACAGGCAATTATGGCTACACCTTC,CASSLGTGNYGYTF
-,TRBJ2-7,TRBV27,TRBD1,TGTGCCAGCTCTACAGGGGGTTGGACCTACGAGCAGTACTTC,CASSTGGWTYEQYF
-,TRBJ2-1,TRBV27,TRBD2,TGTGCCAGCCGGACTAGCGGGAGGATTAATGAGCAGTTCTTC,CASRTSGRINEQFF
-,TRBJ2-2,TRBV28,-,TGTGCCAGCAGTGCCCGGGACATCTTACGCGGGGAGCTGTTTTTT,CASSARDILRGELFF
-,TRBJ1-2,TRBV27,-,TGTGCCAGCAGTTTGAGGGGGATCTATGGCTACACCTTC,CASSLRGIYGYTF
-,TRBJ1-1,TRBV30,-,TGTGCCTGGACATTCAGCCGGGGTGAAGCTTTCTTT,CAWTFSRGEAFF
-,TRBJ2-7,TRBV19,-,TGTGCCAGTAGTACCACCTCAGGGGCCGGTCTCTACGAGCAGTACTTC,CASSTTSGAGLYEQYF